These 20 T cell receptor beta chains were all obtained from the same sample, sequenced in a study of blood T cell repertoires in COVID-19. Produced via immunoSEQ multiplex PCR; TCRdb's table is partial and in-frame only. The top ten hold about 7.3% of the sample, which has about 150,000 clones, around 84% seen once. Sequenced input: PBMCs or T cells enriched from blood (not recorded which). The receptor source for this set is a man over 45 who had recovered from COVID-19.

The chain couples TRBV6-4 to TRBJ2-7; TRBD2 is a possible D gene (5 bases). V was shortened by 7 bases and J by 2 bases, with 12 bases between the two germline ends. The CDR3 length is 13 residues. CDR1 and CDR2 from the germline V gene are MRHNA and SNTAGT. The CDR3 protein is CASTAPGTYEQYF. The CDR3 DNA reads TGTGCCAGCACTGCGCCGGGGACCTACGAGCAGTACTTC.

J is TRBJ2-5 and V is TRBV4-3; 9 bases agree with TRBD2. J lost 3 bases, V lost 3 bases, and 17 bases had no gene match. CDR3 length: 19 residues. Germline V gives CDR1 LGHNA, CDR2 YSLEER. This CDR3 is CASSQGGSGGQAGKETQYF. DNA of the CDR3: TGCGCCAGCAGCCAGGGGGGTAGCGGGGGCCAGGCAGGTAAAGAGACCCAGTACTTC.

This chain links TRBV19 with TRBJ1-5, with D perhaps TRBD1 (5 bases). The CDR3 spans 16 residues. The germline V gene encodes CDR1 LNHDA and CDR2 SQIVND (reference sequence). The ends were cut back, 6 bases at V and 0 bases at J, with 15 bases in the middle. The CDR3 spells CASRNAGLDSNQPQHF. CDR3 DNA sequence: TGTGCCAGTAGGAACGCAGGGCTTGATAGCAATCAGCCCCAGCATTTT.

This clone occurred a few times. The chain is built from TRBV2 and TRBJ2-3; 11 positions match TRBD2. CDR1 and CDR2 (germline): SNHLY, FYNNEI. The CDR3 runs to 16 residues. J lost 2 bases, V lost 5 bases, and 6 bases had no gene match. The CDR3 DNA reads TGTGCCAGCAGTCCGACTAGCGGGGCTTTCACAGATACGCAGTATTTT. Translating gives CASSPTSGAFTDTQYF.

This clone was picked up one time. The J gene is TRBJ1-3, the V gene TRBV6-5; 7 bases match TRBD1. Trimming removed 6 bases from V and 0 bases from J; junction bases left unmatched: 5. This CDR3 is 15 amino acids long. Germline loops: CDR1 MNHEY, CDR2 SVGAGI. As DNA, the CDR3 is TGTGCCAGCAGGGATGACAGGGCCTCTGGAAACACCATATATTTT. Encoded protein: CASRDDRASGNTIYF.

In this sample, this clone turned up a few times. The chain is built from TRBV30 and TRBJ1-1; D unresolved. Trimming removed 3 bases at V and 5 bases at J, with 16 bases between. The CDR3 is made up of 14 amino acids. Germline assignment: CDR1 GTSNPN and CDR2 SVGIG (reference sequence). The CDR3 bases are TGTGCCTGGAGAGAGGTGGTACGATGGACTGAAGCTTTCTTT. Its translation: CAWREVVRWTEAFF.

This rearrangement joins TRBV3-1 (or the pseudogene TRBV3-2) to TRBJ1-4; tentatively, D is TRBD1 (6 bases). V lost 5 bases, J lost 4 bases, and 14 bases lay in between. This CDR3 is 15 amino acids long. Germline V gene sequence: CDR1 LGHDT, CDR2 YNNKEL (reference sequence). Here the CDR3 reads CASSARTELNEKLFF. DNA of the CDR3: TGTGCCAGCAGCGCTCGGACAGAGCTTAATGAAAAACTGTTTTTT.

The gene calls are TRBV2 and TRBJ2-2, with D possibly matching TRBD2 (6 bases). The germline CDR1 and CDR2 sequences are SNHLY and FYNNEI. CDR3 length: 15 amino acids. Trimming pared 7 bases from V and 7 bases from J, leaving 19 bases between. For the CDR3, the DNA is TGTGCCAGCACCCCGGGACTCGGGGGTATCGGGGAGCTGTTTTTT. As protein: CASTPGLGGIGELFF.

The chain employs TRBV4-2 and TRBJ2-7; 10 positions match TRBD2. This CDR3 comprises 16 residues. J was trimmed by 3 bases and V by 2 bases; bases with no gene match: 7. The germline CDR1 and CDR2 sequences are LGHNA and YNFKEQ. For the CDR3, the DNA is TGTGCCAGCAGCCAACAGTCAGCGGGGGGGCACTACGAGCAGTACTTC. Amino acids: CASSQQSAGGHYEQYF.

The chain couples TRBV6-2 or TRBV6-3 to TRBJ2-1; a possible D gene is TRBD1 (6 bases). The V gene lost 6 bases and the J gene lost 3 bases, with 15 bases spanning the gap. This CDR3 has 15 residues. The germline gives CDR1 MNHEY, CDR2 SVGEGT. The CDR3 sequence is CASSHLGHFYNEQFF. The CDR3 DNA reads as TGTGCCAGCAGCCACCTGGGACACTTCTACAATGAGCAGTTCTTC.

This clone was detected only once. V usage is TRBV4-1 and J usage is TRBJ2-1, with 13 bases identical to TRBD2. The CDR3 sequence is 20 residues long. Germline trimming cut 1 base from V and 6 bases from J; bases unmatched to any gene: 15. Germline V gene sequence: CDR1 MGHRA, CDR2 YSYEKL. The CDR3 coding sequence is TGCGCCAGCAGCCAAGGGATCTCATTTGGACTAGCGGGGGCTTTCAATGAGCAGTTCTTC. Amino acids: CASSQGISFGLAGAFNEQFF.

The V gene is TRBV15, the J gene TRBJ1-2; 8 bases map to TRBD1. CDR1 and CDR2 from the germline V gene are LNHNV and YYDKDF (reference sequence). V was pared by 3 bases and J by 4 bases, with 10 bases of the junction left unmatched. This CDR3 is built from 16 residues. CDR3 nucleotide sequence: TGTGCCACCAGCAGGGGGGACAGGTCAACTCCCTATGGCTACACCTTC. This codes for CATSRGDRSTPYGYTF.

The chain carries TRBV6-5 and TRBJ1-2, with 8 nucleotides matching TRBD1. The ends lost 7 bases at V and 2 bases at J; junction bases unmatched: 6. Germline V gene sequence: CDR1 MNHEY, CDR2 SVGAGI. The CDR3 is made up of 14 amino acids. CDR3 in DNA: TGTGCCAGCAATCGGGACAGGTCAAACTATGGCTACACCTTC. Translating gives CASNRDRSNYGYTF.

The chain carries TRBV3-1 (or the pseudogene TRBV3-2) and TRBJ2-5, with 7 nucleotides matching TRBD2. The CDR3 contains 15 residues. Germline V gene lookup returns CDR1 LGHDT and CDR2 YNNKEL (reference sequence). V shed 1 base, J shed 0 bases, and the junction held 2 bases outside the gene matches. The CDR3 sequence: CASSQGLANQETQYF. CDR3 DNA: TGTGCCAGCAGCCAAGGACTAGCAAACCAAGAGACCCAGTACTTC.

The CDR3 protein is CSASPSGGVTGELFF. CDR3 nucleotides: TGCAGTGCTAGTCCATCCGGGGGGGTCACCGGGGAGCTGTTTTTT. The gene calls are TRBV20-1 and TRBJ2-2; 8 bases are shared with TRBD2. Germline CDR1 DFQATT, CDR2 SNEGSKA (reference sequence). The CDR3 is made up of 15 amino acids. Germline trimming cut 3 bases from V and 4 bases from J; bases unmatched to any gene: 7.

This clone has only a few counts. The chain joins TRBV27 to TRBJ1-2; 8 positions match TRBD1. CDR1 and CDR2 (germline): MNHEY, SMNVEV (reference sequence). Losses at the gene ends were 6 bases for V and 3 bases for J; bases not matched to a gene: 12. The CDR3 is 16 residues long. CDR3 sequence reads: CASSTLSRTGYYGYTF. The CDR3 DNA reads TGTGCCAGCAGCACCCTGTCTCGGACAGGGTACTATGGCTACACCTTC.

The chain couples TRBV7-2 to TRBJ2-1; 9 bases fit TRBD2. The CDR3 runs to 12 residues. V gave up 2 bases and J gave up 13 bases; unmatched junction bases: 3. CDR1 and CDR2 (germline): SGHTA, FQGNSA. The CDR3 DNA reads as TGTGCCAGCAGCTTAATGCGGGGGGGCCAGTTCTTC. Translated: CASSLMRGGQFF.

The chain links TRBV6-5 to TRBJ1-2; D may be TRBD1 (6 bases). Germline-derived CDR1 and CDR2 are MNHEY and SVGAGI. The CDR3 length is 12 residues. V was pared by 8 bases and J by 4 bases, with 11 bases between. CDR3 loop: CASYREGYGYTF. The DNA of the CDR3 is TGTGCCAGCTACAGGGAGGGCTATGGCTACACCTTC.

The chain combines TRBV24-1 with TRBJ1-5; D remains unclear. Germline CDR1 is KGHDR and CDR2 is SFDVKD. CDR3 length equals 14 residues. V was shortened by 3 bases and J by 9 bases, with 14 bases between the two germline ends. In DNA form, the CDR3 reads TGTGCCACCAGTGATGAGACGGGGTCCGGGCCCCAGCATTTT. It specifies CATSDETGSGPQHF.

The CDR3 is CASSAGTGYSNQPQHF. CDR3 sequence (DNA): TGTGCCAGCAGCGCAGGGACAGGCTATAGCAATCAGCCCCAGCATTTT. The rearrangement joins TRBV5-8 to TRBJ1-5; 8 nucleotides line up with TRBD1. The CDR3 totals 16 residues. In germline, CDR1 is SGHTS, CDR2 YDEGEE. V was clipped by 4 bases and J by 0 bases; unmatched bases: 6.